The 14 T cell receptor beta chains given below trace back to one sample, sequenced in a study of blood T cell repertoires in COVID-19. The data were produced by immunoSEQ multiplex PCR, yet TCRdb's version contains in-frame clones alone and is incomplete. The data hold under 200,000 clones, with roughly 90% observed a single time. Sequenced input: PBMCs or T cells enriched from blood (not recorded which). These receptors came from a woman between 45 and 65 years old who had recovered from COVID-19.

The rearrangement links TRBV7-8 to TRBJ2-5; 10 bases map to TRBD1. Germline V gene lookup returns CDR1 SGHVS and CDR2 FQNEAQ. The CDR3 has 16 amino acids. V was pared by 8 bases and J by 3 bases, with 12 bases of the junction left unmatched. The CDR3 nucleotides read TGTGCCAGCGACCGATTCCGACAGGGGGCAGAAGAGACCCAGTACTTC. Protein product: CASDRFRQGAEETQYF. Together with reference TRBV7-8 and TRBJ2-5, the CDR3 gives the full variable domain: GAGVSQSPRYKVAKRGQDVALRCDPISGHVSLFWYQQALGQGPEFLTYFQNEAQLDKSGLPSDRFFAERPEGSVSTLKIQRTQQEDSAVYLCASDRFRQGAEETQYFGPGTRLLVL.

This clone was seen once. The chain couples TRBV6-5 to TRBJ1-1, with 7 bases matching TRBD1. V lost 5 bases to trimming and J lost 4 bases; unmatched junction nucleotides: 7. The CDR3 extends over 14 amino acids. Germline V gene lookup returns CDR1 MNHEY and CDR2 SVGAGI. The CDR3 here is CASSRQGGATEAFF. The CDR3 DNA sequence: TGTGCCAGCAGTCGACAGGGTGGGGCCACTGAAGCTTTCTTT.

The chain joins TRBV6-5 to TRBJ1-2, with 8 positions matching TRBD1. Looked up from germline, CDR1 is MNHEY and CDR2 is SVGAGI. This CDR3 contains 14 residues. V shed 5 bases and J 7 bases; nucleotides not matched to a gene: 9. The CDR3 DNA reads TGTGCCAGCAGTCCCGGGACAGGAGTTTTTGGCTACACCTTC. Its protein product is CASSPGTGVFGYTF.

The J gene is TRBJ2-2, the V gene TRBV7-9; 9 bases agree with TRBD1. V shed 3 bases and J 4 bases; nucleotides not matched to a gene: 3. This CDR3 region has 15 residues. From germline, CDR1 is SEHNR and CDR2 FQNEAQ (reference sequence). CDR3 in amino acids: CASSLGQGVTGELFF. The CDR3 DNA is TGTGCCAGCAGCTTGGGACAGGGAGTCACCGGGGAGCTGTTTTTT. Together with reference TRBV7-9 and TRBJ2-2, the CDR3 gives the full variable domain: DTGVSQNPRHKITKRGQNVTFRCDPISEHNRLYWYRQTLGQGPEFLTYFQNEAQLEKSRLLSDRFSAERPKGSFSTLEIQRTEQGDSAMYLCASSLGQGVTGELFFGEGSRLTVL.

The V call is TRBV29-1, the J call TRBJ2-2; 9 bases match TRBD1. Looked up from germline, CDR1 is SQVTM and CDR2 is ANQGSEA. The ends lost 4 bases at V and 4 bases at J; junction bases unmatched: 7. This CDR3 has 15 residues. CDR3 sequence (DNA): TGCAGCGTTGCACCCGGGACAGGGCTCACCGGGGAGCTGTTTTTT. Protein product: CSVAPGTGLTGELFF.

In this sample, this clone turned up once. The genes are TRBV5-1 and TRBJ1-4; D perhaps matches TRBD1 (6 bases). The germline V gene encodes CDR1 SGHRS and CDR2 YFSETQ. The CDR3 sequence is 17 residues long. V was pared by 0 bases and J by 6 bases, with 18 bases between. The CDR3 loop is CASSLVMEPGADEKLFF. CDR3 sequence (DNA): TGCGCCAGCAGCTTGGTGATGGAGCCAGGGGCGGATGAAAAACTGTTTTTT.

The chain has TRBV5-4 and TRBJ2-2, with a possible D match to TRBD1 (6 bases). The CDR3 spans 16 residues. The ends were cut back, 0 bases at V and 0 bases at J, with 9 bases in the middle. Germline V gene sequence: CDR1 SGHNT, CDR2 YYREEE (reference sequence). The DNA for the CDR3 is TGTGCCAGCAGCTTGGAAGGGGGATCGAACACCGGGGAGCTGTTTTTT. This encodes CASSLEGGSNTGELFF.

This clone appeared once. The gene calls are TRBV7-2 and TRBJ2-7; no definite D call. The CDR3 is 11 amino acids. V lost 4 bases to trimming and J lost 2 bases, with 3 bases between them. The germline V gene encodes CDR1 SGHTA and CDR2 FQGNSA. The CDR3 bases are TGTGCCAGCAGCTCAACCTACGAGCAGTACTTC. It translates to CASSSTYEQYF.

This clone was observed once. This rearrangement joins TRBV7-2 to TRBJ2-2; tentative D call: TRBD2 (5 bases). Germline assignment: CDR1 SGHTA and CDR2 FQGNSA. The CDR3 totals 15 residues. Trimming took 0 bases from V and 4 from J, leaving 9 bases between them. CDR3 amino acids: CASSLARVGTGELFF. The CDR3 nucleotides are TGTGCCAGCAGCTTAGCGCGGGTGGGCACCGGGGAGCTGTTTTTT.

The J gene is TRBJ1-6, the V gene TRBV6-5; D perhaps matches TRBD1 (5 bases). The germline gives CDR1 MNHEY, CDR2 SVGAGI. The CDR3 is 12 amino acids. V dropped 4 bases and J dropped 14 bases, with 12 bases sitting between them. In DNA, the CDR3 is TGTGCCAGCAGTTCCCCGGGGGTGGCCCTCCACTTT. This encodes CASSSPGVALHF.

The chain links TRBV11-3 to TRBJ1-3; 8 bases match TRBD1. V shed 5 bases and J 3 bases; nucleotides not matched to a gene: 3. The CDR3 runs 14 residues. The germline gives CDR1 SGHNT, CDR2 YENEEA. The CDR3: CASSQGAYGNTIYF. For the CDR3, the DNA is TGTGCCAGCAGCCAGGGGGCGTATGGAAACACCATATATTTT.

J is TRBJ2-5 and V is TRBV12-3 or TRBV12-4; 9 bases match TRBD2. V lost 6 bases and J lost 5; bases outside the gene matches: 4. CDR3 length: 13 amino acids. CDR3: CASRLAGGETQYF. CDR3 sequence (DNA): TGTGCCAGCAGACTCGCGGGGGGGGAGACCCAGTACTTC.

This chain links TRBV5-1 with TRBJ2-7; possible D gene TRBD2, 5 bases. V shed 0 bases and J shed 4 bases, with 14 bases lying between them. Germline CDR1 is SGHRS and CDR2 is YFSETQ. This CDR3 comprises 15 residues. CDR3 region: CASSLAGGRGYEQYF. The DNA for the CDR3 is TGCGCCAGCAGCTTGGCGGGCGGCAGAGGGTACGAGCAGTACTTC.

The chain carries TRBV18 and TRBJ1-1; maybe TRBD1 (5 bases). CDR1 and CDR2 (germline): KGHSH, LQKENI. CDR3 length: 15 residues. Trimming removed 4 bases at V and 0 bases at J, with 12 bases between. This CDR3 reads CASSQGQGVNTEAFF. Written as DNA, the CDR3 is TGTGCCAGCTCACAGGGGCAAGGGGTGAACACTGAAGCTTTCTTT.